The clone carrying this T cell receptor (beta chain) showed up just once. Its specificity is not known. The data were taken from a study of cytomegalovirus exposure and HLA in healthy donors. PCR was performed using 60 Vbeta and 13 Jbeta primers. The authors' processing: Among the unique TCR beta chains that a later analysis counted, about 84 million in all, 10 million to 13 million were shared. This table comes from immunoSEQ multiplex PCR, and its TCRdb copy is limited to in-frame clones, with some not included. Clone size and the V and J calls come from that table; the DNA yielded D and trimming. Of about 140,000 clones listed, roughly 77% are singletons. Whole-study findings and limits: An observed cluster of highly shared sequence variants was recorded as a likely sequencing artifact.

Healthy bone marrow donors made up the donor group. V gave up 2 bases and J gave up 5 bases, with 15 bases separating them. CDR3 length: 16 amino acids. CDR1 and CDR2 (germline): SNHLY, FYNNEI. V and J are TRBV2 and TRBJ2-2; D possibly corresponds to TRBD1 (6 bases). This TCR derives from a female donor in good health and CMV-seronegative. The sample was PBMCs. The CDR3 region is CASSEFTTGGTGELFF. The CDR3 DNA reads TGTGCCAGCAGTGAATTTACGACAGGTGGTACCGGGGAGCTGTTTTTT.